This T cell receptor (beta chain) comes out of a study of identical twins' blood T cells. Study outcomes and limitations: Abundant TCRbeta CDR3s overlapped more between twins than with unrelated donors.

This clonotype appeared a single time. Its antigen is not identified. Libraries were made from RNA as TCR cDNA, using a modified protocol. Each CDR3 protein is one row after TCRdb ran MiXCR on the 5' RACE reads. The sample shows 400,000 or so distinct CDR3 sequences, more than 25% of them seen only once. Likely shared infections and vaccines: all three twin pairs were reared together. This TCR was recovered from a woman between 18 and 55 years old in good health. Input material: PBMCs.

The chain's CDR3 is CASSLGQVNEKLFF. The DNA for the CDR3 is TGTGCCAGCAGCCTTGGACAGGTTAATGAAAAACTGTTTTTT. The chain recombines TRBV7-2 with TRBJ1-4; TRBD1 matches 7 bases. In germline, CDR1 is SGHTA, CDR2 FQGNSA. The ends lost 5 bases at V and 4 bases at J; junction bases unmatched: 4. This CDR3 has 14 residues. Variable domain in full (rest from reference TRBV7-2 and TRBJ1-4): GAGVSQSPSNKVTEKGKDVELRCDPISGHTALYWYRQSLGQGLEFLIYFQGNSAPDKSGLPSDRFSAERTGGSVSTLTIQRTQQEDSAVYLCASSLGQVNEKLFFGSGTQLSVL.